This passage covers 26 T cell receptor beta chains from one sample sequenced in a study of T cell changes during pregnancy in multiple sclerosis. This table comes from immunoSEQ multiplex PCR, and its TCRdb copy is limited to in-frame clones, with some not included. The sample lists approximately 66,000 clones, approximately 92% occurring once. This material consisted of peripheral blood, taken in the third trimester of pregnancy. The source of these receptors is a female donor in good health, enrolled as a control in a pregnancy study.

The chain combines TRBV4-3 with TRBJ2-3; the match to TRBD2 covers 9 bases. The junction had 10 bases not matched to a gene; V was cut back by 0 bases and J by 3 bases. Germline V CDR1 and CDR2: LGHNA, YSLEER. This CDR3 comprises 18 residues. The CDR3 nucleotides are TGCGCCAGCAGCCAAGATGCGGGCGGGAGGGCCTTTACAGATACGCAGTATTTT. Its translation: CASSQDAGGRAFTDTQYF.

The J gene is TRBJ2-2, the V gene TRBV29-1; 7 positions agree with TRBD2. Germline CDR1 is SQVTM and CDR2 is ANQGSEA. Trimming cost V 7 bases and J 4 bases; bases outside gene matches: 9. The CDR3 length is 14 residues. The CDR3 sequence is CSGGEGWGTGELFF. In DNA, the CDR3 is TGCAGCGGGGGGGAGGGATGGGGCACCGGGGAGCTGTTTTTT.

This clone occurred a few times. The chain joins TRBV7-9 to TRBJ1-1, with a weak D call TRBD1 (5 bases). The ends were cut back, 5 bases at V and 3 bases at J, with 16 bases in the middle. The CDR3 has 15 amino acids. The V gene's germline CDR1 is SEHNR and CDR2 FQNEAQ (reference sequence). Here the CDR3 reads CASSEGRGMHTEAFF. CDR3 nucleotide sequence: TGTGCCAGCAGCGAGGGGAGGGGCATGCACACTGAAGCTTTCTTT. Looking up the rest from reference TRBV7-9 and TRBJ1-1 gives the full variable domain: DTGVSQNPRHKITKRGQNVTFRCDPISEHNRLYWYRQTLGQGPEFLTYFQNEAQLEKSRLLSDRFSAERPKGSFSTLEIQRTEQGDSAMYLCASSEGRGMHTEAFFGQGTRLTVV.

At least ten counts were recorded for this clone. The CDR3 region has the DNA TGTGCCAGCAGCCAGGAACCGGGACAGGGGGGCAATGAGCAGTTCTTC. As protein: CASSQEPGQGGNEQFF. This rearrangement joins TRBV4-2 to TRBJ2-1, with 11 bases fitting TRBD1. V gave up 3 bases and J gave up 6 bases; unmatched junction bases: 7. The germline V gene has CDR1 LGHNA and CDR2 YNFKEQ. The CDR3 is 16 residues long.

This chain uses TRBV7-3 with TRBJ1-2; 7 bases align to TRBD1. Germline CDR1 reads SGHTA; CDR2 reads FQGTGA. The CDR3 is 17 amino acids. Trimming removed 4 bases from V and 5 bases from J; junction bases left unmatched: 16. The CDR3: CASSSSGLDRITYGYTF. The CDR3 coding sequence is TGTGCCAGCAGCTCAAGTGGTCTGGACAGGATAACGTATGGCTACACCTTC.

The V call is TRBV27, the J call TRBJ1-2, with 7 positions matching TRBD1. V was pared by 4 bases and J by 8 bases, with 7 bases of the junction left unmatched. This CDR3 has 13 amino acids. The germline V gene has CDR1 MNHEY and CDR2 SMNVEV (reference sequence). CDR3 DNA: TGTGCCAGCAGTTCCAGACAGGGCGCCGGCTACACCTTC. It is translated as CASSSRQGAGYTF.

The chain combines TRBV5-1 with TRBJ2-3; 13 bases match TRBD2. Germline CDR1 is SGHRS and CDR2 is YFSETQ. CDR3 length equals 19 residues. V lost 4 bases to trimming and J lost 1 base; unmatched junction nucleotides: 12. The DNA of the CDR3 is TGCGCCAGCAGCCCGGCTGGCGGACTAGCGGGAGTAGGCACAGATACGCAGTATTTT. Amino acids: CASSPAGGLAGVGTDTQYF. Full variable domain (outside the CDR3, taken from reference TRBV5-1 and TRBJ2-3): KAGVTQTPRYLIKTRGQQVTLSCSPISGHRSVSWYQQTPGQGLQFLFEYFSETQRNKGNFPGRFSGRQFSNSRSEMNVSTLELGDSALYLCASSPAGGLAGVGTDTQYFGPGTRLTVL.

J is TRBJ1-4 and V is TRBV25-1, with 7 nucleotides matching TRBD1. CDR1 is MGHDK, CDR2 SYGVNS, per germline. The CDR3 length is 18 residues. V lost 6 bases, J lost 8 bases, and 21 bases stayed unmatched. The CDR3 region is CASSHDREVFSIGEKLFF. CDR3 nucleotide sequence: TGTGCCAGCAGCCACGACAGGGAAGTTTTTAGCATAGGGGAAAAACTGTTTTTT.

This chain connects TRBV11-2 to TRBJ2-2, with 13 nucleotides matching TRBD2. V trimming: 7 bases; J trimming: 7 bases; junction bases outside the gene matches: 6. CDR1 is SGHAT, CDR2 FQNNGV, per germline. CDR3 size: 15 residues. This CDR3 reads CASILGTSGNGELFF. CDR3 nucleotides: TGTGCCAGCATCCTGGGGACTAGCGGGAACGGGGAGCTGTTTTTT.

The genes are TRBV7-2 and TRBJ2-7; 10 nucleotides agree with TRBD2. The CDR3 has 15 amino acids. Trimming took 1 base from V and 3 from J; bases not matched to a gene: 3. Germline CDR1 and CDR2: SGHTA and FQGNSA. The CDR3 bases are TGTGCCAGCAGCTTAGGGGCTAGCGGGGGCTACGAGCAGTACTTC. As protein: CASSLGASGGYEQYF.

In this sample, this clone turned up once. The same CDR3 also results from other DNA sequences found in this sample. The chain links TRBV6-5 to TRBJ1-6; TRBD1 agrees at 9 bases. The V segment lost 3 bases and the J segment 8 bases; nucleotides outside the gene matches: 5. Germline V gene sequence: CDR1 MNHEY, CDR2 SVGAGI. The CDR3 runs 15 residues. The CDR3 bases are TGTGCCAGCAGTTATACGCGACAGGGGGATTCACCCCTCCACTTT. It translates to CASSYTRQGDSPLHF.

This chain links TRBV19 with TRBJ2-1, with D uncertain. V was cut by 2 bases and J by 9 bases, with 11 bases left in between. This CDR3 region has 13 residues. Per germline, CDR1 LNHDA and CDR2 SQIVND (reference sequence). CDR3 nucleotides: TGTGCCAGTAGTATAATTGTTCCGGGTGAGCAGTTCTTC. This gives the protein CASSIIVPGEQFF.

The chain carries TRBV10-1 and TRBJ2-7; D unresolved. Trimming removed 3 bases at V and 5 bases at J, with 20 bases between. Germline V gene sequence: CDR1 WNHNN, CDR2 SYGVQD (reference sequence). The CDR3 is 16 amino acids. The CDR3 DNA follows: TGCGCCAGCAGTGATGTTCAGGAAAAGTTCAACGACGAGCAGTACTTC. Encoded protein: CASSDVQEKFNDEQYF.

The rearrangement links TRBV7-2 to TRBJ1-3, with D tentatively TRBD1 (6 bases). The CDR3 is 13 residues long. Germline CDR1 is SGHTA and CDR2 is FQGNSA. V was trimmed by 8 bases and J by 5 bases, leaving 13 bases between them. CDR3 region: CASRRTDRNTIYF. CDR3 in DNA: TGTGCCAGCCGCCGGACAGACAGAAACACCATATATTTT.

The V call is TRBV27, the J call TRBJ2-4, with 7 bases fitting TRBD2. CDR3 size: 16 residues. Germline trimming cut 5 bases from V and 4 bases from J; bases unmatched to any gene: 11. CDR1 and CDR2 from the germline V gene are MNHEY and SMNVEV (reference sequence). This CDR3 reads CASSPPAASGKNIQYF. The CDR3 region has the DNA TGTGCCAGCAGTCCCCCGGCGGCTAGCGGAAAAAACATTCAGTACTTC.

Of note for this clone: The junction shows a germline mismatch at one end, possibly a read error. The rearrangement joins TRBV7-7 to TRBJ2-5; 9 bases are shared with TRBD2. Germline CDR1 reads SSHAT; CDR2 reads FNYEAQ (reference sequence). There are 15 residues in the CDR3. The CDR3 DNA sequence: TGTGCTAGCAGCCAAGACAGCGGGAGGTGGGGGACCCAGTACTTC. Amino acid sequence: CASSQDSGRWGTQYF.

The rearrangement links TRBV30 to TRBJ2-5; 10 bases match TRBD2. The CDR3 totals 14 residues. V was pared by 5 bases and J by 2 bases, with 5 bases of the junction left unmatched. The germline gives CDR1 GTSNPN, CDR2 SVGIG (reference sequence). CDR3 region: CAWGLSGGQETQYF. In DNA, the CDR3 is TGTGCCTGGGGGCTTAGCGGGGGGCAAGAGACCCAGTACTTC. Together with reference TRBV30 and TRBJ2-5, the CDR3 gives the full variable domain: SQTIHQWPATLVQPVGSPLSLECTVEGTSNPNLYWYRQAAGRGLQLLFYSVGIGQISSEVPQNLSASRPQDRQFILSSKKLLLSDSGFYLCAWGLSGGQETQYFGPGTRLLVL.

The chain is built from TRBV27 and TRBJ1-1; 8 nucleotides agree with TRBD1. Germline trimming cut 6 bases from V and 4 bases from J; bases unmatched to any gene: 4. The CDR3 totals 13 residues. The germline CDR1 and CDR2 sequences are MNHEY and SMNVEV (reference sequence). CDR3: CASSLTGGTEAFF. As DNA, the CDR3 is TGTGCCAGCAGCCTTACAGGGGGCACTGAAGCTTTCTTT.

CDR3 DNA sequence: TGTGCCATCAGTGGCTCGGACAGGGGAGAGACCCAGTACTTC. Its translation: CAISGSDRGETQYF. The chain combines TRBV10-3 with TRBJ2-5, with TRBD1 matching 9 bases. This CDR3 comprises 14 residues. After removal of 4 bases from V and 4 bases from J, the junction contained 4 bases not matched to a gene. Germline V gives CDR1 ENHRY, CDR2 SYGVKD.

The rearrangement links TRBV25-1 to TRBJ2-3, with 12 bases matching TRBD2. The CDR3 length is 15 residues. V lost 6 bases to trimming and J lost 8 bases; unmatched junction nucleotides: 9. Germline V CDR1 and CDR2: MGHDK, SYGVNS. CDR3 loop: CASRETSGSSGTQYF. In DNA, the CDR3 is TGTGCCAGCAGGGAGACTAGCGGGAGTAGTGGTACGCAGTATTTT.

This chain joins TRBV7-2 and TRBJ2-5, with D perhaps matching TRBD2 (6 bases). CDR3 length equals 13 residues. V was shortened by 3 bases and J by 4 bases, with 9 bases between the two germline ends. Germline lookup yields CDR1 SGHTA and CDR2 FQGNSA. As DNA, the CDR3 is TGTGCCAGCAGCTTCGGAGGGCGAGAGACCCAGTACTTC. Amino acid sequence: CASSFGGRETQYF.

The chain has TRBV6-1 and TRBJ2-6, with TRBD1 matching 7 bases. The germline CDR1 and CDR2 sequences are MNHNS and SASEGT. V was clipped by 0 bases and J by 4 bases; unmatched bases: 6. This CDR3 contains 17 residues. The CDR3 reads CASSEAGQALGANVLTF. For the CDR3, the DNA is TGTGCCAGCAGTGAAGCCGGACAGGCATTGGGGGCCAACGTCCTGACTTTC.

The chain recombines TRBV4-1 with TRBJ2-7, with TRBD2 matching over 11 bases. J was trimmed by 5 bases and V by 3 bases; bases with no gene match: 6. The CDR3 loop spans 15 amino acids. Germline CDR1 and CDR2: MGHRA and YSYEKL. The CDR3 DNA reads TGCGCCAGCAGCCATCTTGAACTAGCGGGGGACGAGCAGTACTTC. It specifies CASSHLELAGDEQYF.

The rearrangement uses TRBV6-1 and TRBJ2-1; 7 positions match TRBD2. With V trimmed by 6 bases and J by 12 bases, 5 bases remained unmatched. The CDR3 covers 11 residues. Looked up from germline, CDR1 is MNHNS and CDR2 is SASEGT. The CDR3 is CASSQREAQFF. The CDR3 region has the DNA TGTGCCAGCAGCCAGCGGGAAGCGCAGTTCTTC.

The chain couples TRBV19 to TRBJ2-7; 7 bases are a match to TRBD2. V trimming: 10 bases; J trimming: 0 bases; junction bases outside the gene matches: 9. Germline V gene lookup returns CDR1 LNHDA and CDR2 SQIVND (reference sequence). CDR3 length: 14 residues. The CDR3 spells CATSGWGGSYEQYF. DNA of the CDR3: TGTGCCACCTCCGGGTGGGGGGGCTCCTACGAGCAGTACTTC.

The V call is TRBV5-5, the J call TRBJ2-5; D is possibly TRBD2 (7 bases). The ends were cut back, 4 bases at V and 5 bases at J, with 18 bases in the middle. This CDR3 has 15 amino acids. Germline V CDR1 and CDR2: SGHKS, YYEKEE (reference sequence). CDR3 sequence reads: CASSPKGGGWETQYF. As DNA, the CDR3 is TGTGCCAGCAGCCCCAAGGGCGGGGGCTGGGAGACCCAGTACTTC.